Listed below are T cell receptor beta chains from one sample, sequenced in a study of patients and donors after allogeneic stem cell transplantation. TCRdb processed the RT-PCR reads anew with MiXCR; each CDR3 protein has one entry. This table has 70,000 or so distinct CDR3 sequences, about a quarter appearing once. Sequencing was done on a sample of blood, either unsorted or a sorted T cell fraction (not recorded which). These receptors were collected from a human donor who was either an allogeneic HSCT recipient or a stem cell or donor lymphocyte infusion donor (not recorded which). It is not recorded whose cells these are; they may come from a transplant donor. CDR3s include the opening cysteine and the closing phenylalanine or tryptophan. A D gene is named only where the DNA matches it firmly. Where a row states a size, it is once, few, many or the class of an expanded clone; other rows omit it.

size | J | D | V | CDR3 | DNA
few | TRBJ1-5 | . | TRBV5-5 | CASSLSGEAAQPQHF | TGTGCCAGCAGCTTGTCGGGGGAGGCGGCTCAGCCCCAGCATTTT
. | TRBJ2-7 | . | TRBV28 | CASSSQTYEQYF | TGTGCCAGCAGTTCTCAGACCTACGAGCAGTACTTC
. | TRBJ2-7 | TRBD1 | TRBV11-3 | CASSLTGTEYEQYF | TGTGCCAGCAGCTTGACCGGGACAGAGTACGAGCAGTACTTC
many | TRBJ1-5 | . | TRBV5-1 | CASSLARGSKNSNQPQHF | TGCGCCAGCAGCTTGGCTAGGGGCAGTAAAAATAGCAATCAGCCCCAGCATTTT
. | TRBJ1-5 | . | TRBV16 | CASGLDQPQHF | TGTGCCAGCGGCCTCGATCAGCCCCAGCATTTT
. | TRBJ2-7 | TRBD1 | TRBV28 | CATLDRSSYEQYF | TGTGCCACCTTGGACAGGAGCTCCTACGAGCAGTACTTC
. | TRBJ2-1 | TRBD2 | TRBV5-1 | CASSLTLAGVYNEQFF | TGCGCCAGCAGCTTGACCCTAGCGGGAGTCTACAATGAGCAGTTCTTC
. | TRBJ2-1 | TRBD2 | TRBV11-3 | CASSFQSGAGNEQFF | TGTGCCAGCAGCTTTCAAAGCGGGGCAGGGAATGAGCAGTTCTTC
few | TRBJ2-5 | . | TRBV21-1 | CASSKAGYQETQYF | TGTGCCAGCAGCAAAGCTGGCTACCAAGAGACCCAGTACTTC
few | TRBJ2-5 | . | TRBV14 | CASSQVGETQYF | TGCGCCAGCAGCCAAGTTGGGGAGACCCAGTACTTC
few | TRBJ1-1 | . | TRBV6-1 | CASSDGRVRNTEAFF | TGTGCCAGCAGTGATGGGAGGGTCAGGAACACTGAAGCTTTCTTT
once | TRBJ1-6 | TRBD1 | TRBV12-3/TRBV12-4 | CASSPGQGWSPLHF | TGTGCCAGCAGTCCAGGACAGGGCTGGTCACCCCTCCACTTT
. | TRBJ2-3 | TRBD2 | TRBV6-5 | CASSYYPSGGRSDTQYF | TGTGCCAGCAGTTACTACCCTAGCGGGGGGAGGTCTGATACGCAGTATTTT
. | TRBJ1-3 | . | TRBV30 | CAWSTGSSSGNTIYF | TGTGCCTGGAGTACAGGGTCGAGCTCTGGAAACACCATATATTTT
. | TRBJ1-2 | . | TRBV19 | CASSEEYGLGYTF | TGTGCCAGTAGCGAGGAGTATGGATTGGGCTACACCTTC
. | TRBJ1-1 | . | TRBV7-3 | CASSQGHLNTEAFF | TGTGCCAGCAGTCAGGGACATCTGAACACTGAAGCTTTCTTT
. | TRBJ2-1 | . | TRBV12-3/TRBV12-4 | CASRQGTDNEQFF | TGTGCCAGCAGACAAGGGACTGACAATGAGCAGTTCTTC
. | TRBJ1-1 | . | TRBV12-3/TRBV12-4 | CASSPNTEAFF | TGTGCCAGCAGTCCGAACACTGAAGCTTTCTTT
few | TRBJ2-4 | . | TRBV20-1 | CSADRTLAKNIQYF | TGCAGTGCTGACAGGACCCTAGCCAAAAACATTCAGTACTTC
. | TRBJ2-7 | TRBD1 | TRBV5-1 | CASSPGTGTYEQYF | TGCGCCAGCAGCCCCGGGACAGGGACCTACGAGCAGTACTTC
few | TRBJ1-2 | . | TRBV10-3 | CAISSTDNYGYTF | TGTGCCATCAGCTCGACGGATAACTATGGCTACACCTTC
few | TRBJ1-1 | . | TRBV21-1 | CASSKEGGNTEAFF | TGTGCCAGCAGCAAAGAGGGGGGGAACACTGAAGCTTTCTTT
. | TRBJ2-3 | TRBD2 | TRBV6-1 | CASRTTSGSSDTQYF | TGTGCCAGCAGAACGACTAGCGGGAGTTCAGATACGCAGTATTTT
. | TRBJ1-1 | . | TRBV2 | CASRALNTEAFF | TGTGCCAGCAGGGCCCTAAACACTGAAGCTTTCTTT
. | TRBJ1-1 | TRBD1 | TRBV4-2 | CASSQAGTGKNTEAFF | TGTGCCAGCAGCCAAGCGGGGACAGGGAAGAACACTGAAGCTTTCTTT
. | TRBJ1-4 | . | TRBV6-5 | CASSFHGEKLFF | TGTGCCAGCAGTTTCCATGGTGAAAAACTGTTTTTT
. | TRBJ1-2 | . | TRBV18 | CASSPRDGNYGYTF | TGTGCCAGCTCACCCCGGGACGGAAATTATGGCTACACCTTC
. | TRBJ2-7 | . | TRBV5-1 | CASSLVSGRPYEQYF | TGCGCCAGCAGCTTGGTATCAGGGCGGCCTTACGAGCAGTACTTC
few | TRBJ2-7 | . | TRBV3-1 | CASSQTMTSFYEQYF | TGTGCCAGCAGCCAAACCATGACGAGTTTCTACGAGCAGTACTTC
. | TRBJ1-1 | TRBD1 | TRBV12-3/TRBV12-4 | CASSLQGAGAFF | TGTGCCAGCAGTTTACAGGGGGCGGGGGCTTTCTTT
. | TRBJ2-2 | TRBD2 | TRBV5-4 | CASSLQRGNTGELFF | TGTGCCAGCAGCTTGCAGCGGGGGAACACCGGGGAGCTGTTTTTT
. | TRBJ2-7 | . | TRBV20-1 | CSARTSYEQYF | TGCAGTGCTAGGACATCCTACGAGCAGTACTTC
. | TRBJ1-1 | . | TRBV6-5 | CASSYFLNTEAFF | TGTGCCAGCAGTTACTTCTTAAACACTGAAGCTTTCTTT
few | TRBJ1-2 | . | TRBV10-3 | CAIRGTATNYGYTF | TGTGCCATCAGGGGGACGGCGACTAACTATGGCTACACCTTC
few | TRBJ2-2 | . | TRBV6-5 | CASREGSANTGELFF | TGTGCCAGCAGGGAGGGCAGCGCGAACACCGGGGAGCTGTTTTTT
few | TRBJ2-7 | . | TRBV9 | CASSLPQGPAYEQYF | TGTGCCAGCAGCCTACCCCAGGGACCGGCCTACGAGCAGTACTTC